This TCR beta chain originates from a study of blood T cells in healthy people across ages. Study-level points and caveats: The long-lived group displayed more naive CD4+ cells, plus higher diversity, than the aged donors did.

Next came a second PCR, run for roughly 6 to 11 cycles, which used a sample-barcoded 5' primer along with a J-beta primer mix. MiXCR was run by TCRdb on the 5' RACE reads, yielding one entry per CDR3 protein. The sample has about 970,000 distinct CDR3 sequences; roughly 51% are singletons. In regard to this clonotype: Its antigen is as yet unknown.

This CDR3 is built from 14 residues. Trimming left V 3 bases short and J 2 bases short, with 11 bases between. Donor samples were obtained from healthy Caucasian individuals from Russia, aged roughly 6 to 95. The clonotype originates from a woman aged 55-70 years in good health. The V gene is TRBV12-3 or TRBV12-4, the J gene TRBJ2-7, with D perhaps given as TRBD1 or TRBD2 (5 bases each). Sequences were obtained from blood. CDR3 sequence: CASSFGGHTYEQYF. The CDR3 coding sequence is TGTGCCAGCAGTTTCGGAGGACACACCTACGAGCAGTACTTC.